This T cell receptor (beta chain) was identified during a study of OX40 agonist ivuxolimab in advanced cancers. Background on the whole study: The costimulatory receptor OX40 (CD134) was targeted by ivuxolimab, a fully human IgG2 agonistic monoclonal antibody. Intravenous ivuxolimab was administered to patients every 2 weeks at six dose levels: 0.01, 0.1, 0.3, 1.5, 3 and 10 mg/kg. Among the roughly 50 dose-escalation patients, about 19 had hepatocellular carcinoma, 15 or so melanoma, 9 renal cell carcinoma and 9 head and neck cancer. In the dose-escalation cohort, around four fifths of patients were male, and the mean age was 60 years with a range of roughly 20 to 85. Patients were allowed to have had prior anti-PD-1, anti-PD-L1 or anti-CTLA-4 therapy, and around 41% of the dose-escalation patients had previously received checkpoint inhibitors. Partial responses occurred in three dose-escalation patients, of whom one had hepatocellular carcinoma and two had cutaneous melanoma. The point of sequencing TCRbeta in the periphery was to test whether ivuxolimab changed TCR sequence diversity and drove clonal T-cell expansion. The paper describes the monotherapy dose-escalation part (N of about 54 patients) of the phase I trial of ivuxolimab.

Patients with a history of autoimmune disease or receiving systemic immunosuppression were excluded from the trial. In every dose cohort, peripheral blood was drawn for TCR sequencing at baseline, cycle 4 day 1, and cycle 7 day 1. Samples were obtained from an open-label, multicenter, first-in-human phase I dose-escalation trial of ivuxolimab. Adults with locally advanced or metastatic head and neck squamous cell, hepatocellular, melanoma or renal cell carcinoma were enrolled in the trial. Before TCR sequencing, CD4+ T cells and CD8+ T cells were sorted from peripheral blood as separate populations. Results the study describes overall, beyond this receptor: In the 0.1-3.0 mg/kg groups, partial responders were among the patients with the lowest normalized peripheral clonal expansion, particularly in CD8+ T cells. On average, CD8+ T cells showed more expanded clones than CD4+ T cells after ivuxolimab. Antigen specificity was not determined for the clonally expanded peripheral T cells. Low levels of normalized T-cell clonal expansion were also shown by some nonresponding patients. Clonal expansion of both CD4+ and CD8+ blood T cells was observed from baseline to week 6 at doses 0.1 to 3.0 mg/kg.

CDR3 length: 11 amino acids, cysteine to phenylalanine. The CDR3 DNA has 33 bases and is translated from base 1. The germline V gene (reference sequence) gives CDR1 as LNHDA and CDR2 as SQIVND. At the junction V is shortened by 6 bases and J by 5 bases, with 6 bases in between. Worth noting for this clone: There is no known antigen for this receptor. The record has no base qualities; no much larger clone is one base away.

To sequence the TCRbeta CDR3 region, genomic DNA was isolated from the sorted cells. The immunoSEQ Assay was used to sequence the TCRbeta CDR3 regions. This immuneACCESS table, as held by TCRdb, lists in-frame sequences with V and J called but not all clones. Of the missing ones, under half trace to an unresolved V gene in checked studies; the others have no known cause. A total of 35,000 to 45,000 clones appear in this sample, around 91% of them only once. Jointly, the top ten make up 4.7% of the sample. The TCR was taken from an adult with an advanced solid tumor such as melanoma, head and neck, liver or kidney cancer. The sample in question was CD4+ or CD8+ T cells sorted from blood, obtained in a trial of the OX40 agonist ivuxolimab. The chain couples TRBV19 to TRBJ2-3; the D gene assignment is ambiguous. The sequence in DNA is TGTGCCAGTAGGGAGCAAGATACGCAGTATTTT. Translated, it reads CASREQDTQYF.